A single sample gave rise to the 5 T cell receptor beta chains below, sequenced in a study of beta chain features in type 1 diabetes. Findings and caveats of the study: Among all four CD4+ subsets, Type 1 diabetes patients had TCRB CDR3s that were moderately but significantly shorter.

The whole isolated RNA underwent reverse transcription, so sequencing captured expressed TCRB transcripts. Produced via immunoSEQ multiplex PCR; TCRdb's table is partial and in-frame only. Of 600,000 or so clones in the sample, about 14% were seen once. These receptors lack a known antigen. Sequenced sample: naive CD4+ T cells from blood. The receptors originated from a man younger than 35 with type 1 diabetes.

This chain uses TRBV7-2 with TRBJ2-7; no clear D gene. Germline V gene data show CDR1 as SGHTA and CDR2 as FQGNSA. The CDR3 loop spans 14 amino acids. Between the trimmed V and J ends, which lost 5 bases and 2 bases, there was a span of 13 bases. The CDR3 is CASSPRASPYEQYF. As DNA, the CDR3 is TGTGCCAGCAGCCCCCGGGCTTCACCCTACGAGCAGTACTTC.

The chain couples TRBV30 to TRBJ2-1, with 12 bases matching TRBD2. J was trimmed by 8 bases and V by 0 bases; bases with no gene match: 5. In germline, CDR1 is GTSNPN, CDR2 SVGIG (reference sequence). The CDR3 consists of 15 residues. The DNA for the CDR3 is TGTGCCTGGAGTGTACTAACTAGCGGGGGGTATGAGCAGTTCTTC. This codes for CAWSVLTSGGYEQFF.

The chain recombines TRBV5-1 with TRBJ1-1; a possible D gene is TRBD1 (6 bases). Trimming shortened V by 4 bases and J by 0 bases, and 10 bases separated the two germline ends. CDR1 SGHRS and CDR2 YFSETQ come from the germline V gene. The CDR3 has 14 amino acids. The CDR3 sequence is CASSADSMNTEAFF. The CDR3 DNA follows: TGCGCCAGCAGCGCGGACAGCATGAACACTGAAGCTTTCTTT.

This clone appeared a few times. The rearrangement joins TRBV13 to TRBJ2-3, with no clear D. Germline assignment: CDR1 PRHDT and CDR2 FYEKMQ (reference sequence). The CDR3 is made up of 13 amino acids. The V gene lost 2 bases and the J gene lost 4 bases, with 7 bases spanning the gap. The DNA for the CDR3 is TGTGCCAGCAGCTTAAAACGCGCAGATACGCAGTATTTT. It encodes CASSLKRADTQYF.

The sample holds a few counts of this clone. The chain recombines TRBV19 with TRBJ2-3; 7 positions agree with TRBD2. Germline CDR1 is LNHDA and CDR2 is SQIVND (reference sequence). The CDR3 has 15 residues. With 3 bases clipped from V and 1 base from J, the junction kept 4 bases outside the gene matches. The DNA of the CDR3 is TGTGCCAGTAGTATTGGCGGGAGCGGCACAGATACGCAGTATTTT. This codes for CASSIGGSGTDTQYF.